This is a list of T cell receptor beta chains from one sample in a study of technical replicates of blood from a handful of donors. Libraries were prepared by immunoSEQ multiplex PCR; TCRdb keeps only in-frame clonotypes and omits some of them. The sample consists of 65,000 to 70,000 clones, over 75% of them appearing once. The sample taken for sequencing was PBMCs. The source of these receptors is a human donor in good health. Some clones in this sample may be carry-over from other donors' samples. Each CDR3 is given with its conserved first and last residue. Fields, in order: J gene, clone size, D gene, V gene, CDR3 protein, CDR3 DNA. D genes are given only for firm matches. Some rows mark clone size as missing; the rest say once, few, many or name a class of expanded clone.

>TRBJ2-5|.|TRBD1|TRBV19
CASSGRTGGSQETQYF
TGTGCCAGTAGTGGGAGGACAGGGGGTAGCCAAGAGACCCAGTACTTC
>TRBJ2-7|.|.|TRBV5-6
CASSLRSARRGREQYF
TGTGCCAGCAGCTTGCGATCAGCACGGAGAGGTCGCGAGCAGTACTTC
>TRBJ2-3|.|TRBD2|TRBV11-2
CASSLRLTSGTSTDTQYF
TGTGCCAGCAGCCTCCGACTGACTAGCGGTACTAGCACAGATACGCAGTATTTT
>TRBJ2-7|.|.|TRBV19
CASSIDLLSYEQYF
TGTGCCAGTAGTATAGACCTTCTATCCTACGAGCAGTACTTC
>TRBJ2-7|.|TRBD2|TRBV27
CASSARLAVYEQYF
TGTGCCAGCAGTGCCCGGCTAGCGGTCTACGAGCAGTACTTC
>TRBJ1-1|.|TRBD1|TRBV7-3
CASSADRGVTEAFF
TGTGCCAGCAGCGCCGACAGGGGGGTCACTGAAGCTTTCTTT
>TRBJ2-5|.|.|TRBV6-6
CASSRHLRETQYF
TGTGCCAGCAGTCGACACCTCCGGGAGACCCAGTACTTC
>TRBJ1-6|.|TRBD1|TRBV2
CASSDMGTGLSPLHF
TGTGCCAGCAGTGATATGGGGACAGGGCTGTCACCCCTCCACTTT
>TRBJ2-2|.|.|TRBV7-8
CASSWTANTGELFF
TGTGCCAGCAGCTGGACAGCGAACACCGGGGAGCTGTTTTTT
>TRBJ2-1|once|TRBD2|TRBV25-1
CASSDWTSGKLYNEQFF
TGTGCCAGCAGTGATTGGACTAGCGGGAAGCTCTACAATGAGCAGTTCTTC
>TRBJ2-1|.|TRBD2|TRBV6-4
CASSVLAGGYNEQFF
TGTGCCAGTTCTGTCCTAGCGGGAGGCTACAATGAGCAGTTCTTC
>TRBJ2-7|.|TRBD2|TRBV7-2
CASSWTSGIAYEQYF
TGTGCCAGCAGCTGGACTAGCGGGATAGCGTACGAGCAGTACTTC
>TRBJ2-7|.|.|TRBV7-2
CASSWGLGQYF
TGTGCCAGCAGCTGGGGGCTAGGGCAGTACTTC
>TRBJ1-2|.|.|TRBV7-2
CASRKQGSNYGYTF
TGTGCCAGCAGAAAACAGGGTTCTAACTATGGCTACACCTTC
>TRBJ2-3|.|TRBD2|TRBV5-1
CASSQGTSGGVADTQYF
TGCGCCAGCAGCCAGGGGACTAGCGGGGGGGTGGCAGATACGCAGTATTTT
>TRBJ2-7|.|TRBD1|TRBV7-9
CASSLLPWDSEQYF
TGTGCCAGCAGCTTGCTGCCTTGGGACAGCGAGCAGTACTTC
>TRBJ2-3|.|.|TRBV5-1
CASSPLFSIRVPDTQYF
TGCGCCAGCAGCCCGTTATTCTCCATCCGGGTCCCAGATACGCAGTATTTT
>TRBJ2-5|large|.|TRBV21-1
CATLGGADKETQYF
TGTGCCACCCTCGGAGGGGCCGATAAAGAGACCCAGTACTTC
>TRBJ1-1|many|.|TRBV15
CATSRDRVALNTEAFF
TGTGCCACCAGCAGAGATCGGGTGGCTCTGAACACTGAAGCTTTCTTT
>TRBJ2-3|.|TRBD2|TRBV19
CASSREGLSTDTQYF
TGTGCCAGTAGCAGGGAGGGGCTTAGCACAGATACGCAGTATTTT
>TRBJ2-1|.|.|TRBV6-5
CASSLLADNEQFF
TGTGCCAGCAGTTTGTTAGCGGACAATGAGCAGTTCTTC
>TRBJ1-1|.|.|TRBV18
CASSQTQRNTEAFF
TGTGCCAGCTCGCAGACTCAGAGGAACACTGAAGCTTTCTTT
>TRBJ1-2|.|TRBD1|TRBV19
CASSPPGQGGYTF
TGTGCCAGTAGTCCCCCCGGACAGGGTGGCTACACCTTC
>TRBJ2-7|.|TRBD2|TRBV5-1
CASSLVSGGAYEQYF
TGCGCCAGCAGCTTGGTTTCCGGGGGGGCCTACGAGCAGTACTTC
>TRBJ1-1|few|.|TRBV10-3
CAISEIVGATEAFF
TGTGCCATCAGTGAAATTGTTGGGGCAACTGAAGCTTTCTTT
>TRBJ1-5|.|TRBD1|TRBV4-2
CASSQEGQGLYQPQHF
TGTGCCAGCAGCCAAGAGGGACAGGGATTATACCAGCCCCAGCATTTT